The clone carrying this T cell receptor beta chain was counted at least ten times. Its antigen remains unknown. Axillary draining lymph nodes of breast cancer patients supplied the node samples. This entry belongs to a study of breast tumors, draining lymph nodes, adjacent tissues. General study findings and limits: The lymph node origin of tumor T cells was framed as consistent with a hypothesis, not demonstrated. Tumor repertoires ranked between lymph nodes and nontumor tissue in diversity, with V and J gene preferences.

Each CDR3 protein gets one entry after TCRdb re-called the multiplex PCR reads with MiXCR. The data show about 200,000 distinct CDR3 sequences, approximately 33% seen once. This TCR was recovered from a female donor with breast cancer. Some clones in this sample may be carry-over from other donors' samples. The sample consisted of axillary lymph node tissue.

The CDR3 nucleotides read TGTGCCAGCAGCTTAGAAGGGCCGGGGGGCGCGTTCTATCCACCCCTCCACTTT. Translation gives CASSLEGPGGAFYPPLHF. This chain joins TRBV7-8 and TRBJ1-6; a possible D gene is TRBD1 (6 bases). Trimming left V 1 base short and J 11 bases short, with 24 bases between. The CDR3 is 18 amino acids. Looked up from germline, CDR1 is SGHVS and CDR2 is FQNEAQ.